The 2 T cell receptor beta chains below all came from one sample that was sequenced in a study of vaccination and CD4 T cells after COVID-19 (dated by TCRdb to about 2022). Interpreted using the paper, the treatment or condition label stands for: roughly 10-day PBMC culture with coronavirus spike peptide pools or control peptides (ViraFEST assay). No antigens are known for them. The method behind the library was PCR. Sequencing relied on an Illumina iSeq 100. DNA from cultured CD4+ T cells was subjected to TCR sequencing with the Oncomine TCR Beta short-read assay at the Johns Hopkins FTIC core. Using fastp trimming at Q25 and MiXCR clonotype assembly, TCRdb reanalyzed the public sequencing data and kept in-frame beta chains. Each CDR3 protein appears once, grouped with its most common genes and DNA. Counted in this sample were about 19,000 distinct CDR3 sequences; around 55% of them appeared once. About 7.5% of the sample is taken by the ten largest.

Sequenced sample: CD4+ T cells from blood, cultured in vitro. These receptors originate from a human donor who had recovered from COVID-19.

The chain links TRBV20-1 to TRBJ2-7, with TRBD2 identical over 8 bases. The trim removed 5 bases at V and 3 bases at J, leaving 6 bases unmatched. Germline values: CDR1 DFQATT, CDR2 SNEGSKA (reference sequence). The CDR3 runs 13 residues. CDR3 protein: CSASGTRNYEQYF. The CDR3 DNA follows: TGCAGTGCTTCCGGGACTAGAAACTACGAGCAGTACTTC.

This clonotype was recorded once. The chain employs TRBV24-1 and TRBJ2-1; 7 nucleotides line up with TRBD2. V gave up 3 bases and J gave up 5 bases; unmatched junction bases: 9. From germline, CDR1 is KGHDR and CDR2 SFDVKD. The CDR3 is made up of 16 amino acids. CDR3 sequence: CATSDGPSGANNEQFF. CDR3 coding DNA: TGTGCCACCAGTGATGGTCCTAGCGGAGCCAACAATGAGCAGTTCTTC.